Below are 24 T cell receptor beta chains sequenced from a single sample in a study of cytomegalovirus exposure and HLA in healthy donors. This table comes from immunoSEQ multiplex PCR, and its TCRdb copy is limited to in-frame clones, with some not included. This sample has 200,000 to 250,000 clones, with around four fifths found just once. The source material was PBMCs. These receptor sequences come from a woman in her thirties in good health and CMV-seropositive.

This clone was counted only a few times. The chain carries TRBV6-5 and TRBJ1-1; D gene ambiguous. The germline V and J ends were trimmed by 7 bases and 4 bases, with 16 bases remaining between them. The CDR3 contains 14 residues. Per germline, CDR1 MNHEY and CDR2 SVGAGI. CDR3 coding DNA: TGTGCCAGCACCATATCTACCACGGGCACTGAAGCTTTCTTT. Translation: CASTISTTGTEAFF.

The chain joins TRBV27 to TRBJ2-7, with 7 bases that match TRBD2. Germline V CDR1 and CDR2: MNHEY, SMNVEV (reference sequence). The CDR3 totals 16 residues. V lost 0 bases, J lost 0 bases, and 5 bases stayed unmatched. The CDR3 DNA follows: TGTGCCAGCAGTTTATCGGCCGCGGGGGACTCCTACGAGCAGTACTTC. Encoded protein: CASSLSAAGDSYEQYF.

The chain uses TRBV28 and TRBJ2-7; 11 positions agree with TRBD2. The ends lost 4 bases at V and 12 bases at J; junction bases unmatched: 14. The CDR3 loop spans 15 amino acids. CDR1 and CDR2 from the germline V gene are MDHEN and SYDVKM. This chain's CDR3 is CASSSGPSGRHEGYF. As DNA, the CDR3 is TGTGCCAGCAGTTCTGGGCCTAGCGGGAGGCACGAGGGGTACTTC. The full variable domain, its missing parts supplied by reference TRBV28 and TRBJ2-7, is DVKVTQSSRYLVKRTGEKVFLECVQDMDHENMFWYRQDPGLGLRLIYFSYDVKMKEKGDIPEGYSVSREKKERFSLILESASTNQTSMYLCASSSGPSGRHEGYFGPGTRLTVT.

This chain connects TRBV27 to TRBJ1-1; D is undetermined. The CDR3 is 11 residues long. V was shortened by 9 bases and J by 0 bases, with 5 bases between the two germline ends. Germline V lookup: CDR1 MNHEY, CDR2 SMNVEV (reference sequence). The DNA for the CDR3 is TGTGCCAGTGGGATGAACACTGAAGCTTTCTTT. It specifies CASGMNTEAFF.

The chain is built from TRBV2 and TRBJ2-5; 13 bases are shared with TRBD2. The CDR3 has 16 residues. The J segment lost 5 bases and the V segment lost 6 bases, leaving 9 bases of the junction unmatched. The germline V gene encodes CDR1 SNHLY and CDR2 FYNNEI. In DNA form, the CDR3 reads TGTGCCAGCAGGCTCGGACTAGCGGGAGCGGGGGAGACCCAGTACTTC. Its translation is CASRLGLAGAGETQYF.

The chain joins TRBV29-1 to TRBJ2-1; D uncertain. V was pared by 8 bases and J by 8 bases, with 13 bases between. The CDR3 sequence is 11 residues long. The germline V gene encodes CDR1 SQVTM and CDR2 ANQGSEA. As DNA, the CDR3 is TGCAGCACCGACGGGCGGCATGAGCAGTTCTTC. Amino acid sequence: CSTDGRHEQFF.

The chain is built from TRBV2 and TRBJ2-3, with 7 bases lining up with TRBD2. V was clipped by 2 bases and J by 3 bases; unmatched bases: 5. In germline, CDR1 is SNHLY, CDR2 FYNNEI. The CDR3 is 15 amino acids. The CDR3 DNA reads TGTGCCAGCAGTGAAACTAGCGTTGGAACAGATACGCAGTATTTT. Translation gives CASSETSVGTDTQYF. The entire variable domain, with the rest obtained from reference TRBV2 and TRBJ2-3, is as follows: EPEVTQTPSHQVTQMGQEVILRCVPISNHLYFYWYRQILGQKVEFLVSFYNNEISEKSEIFDDQFSVERPDGSNFTLKIRSTKLEDSAMYFCASSETSVGTDTQYFGPGTRLTVL.

The genes are TRBV7-6 and TRBJ1-2; TRBD1 might be the D (5 bases). Germline V gene data show CDR1 as SGHVS and CDR2 as FNYEAQ. Deletions cut 0 bases from V and 6 bases from J, with 14 bases between. The CDR3 sequence is 15 residues long. CDR3 nucleotides: TGTGCCAGCAGCTTAGCTAGTGGGGCCCACGATGGCTACACCTTC. Its protein is CASSLASGAHDGYTF.

In the case of this clone: A read error may produce the germline difference seen at one junction end. CDR3 sequence: CASSLAGGYEQYF. The CDR3 coding sequence is TGTGCTAGCAGCTTAGCCGGGGGATACGAGCAGTACTTC. The V call is TRBV7-7, the J call TRBJ2-7; a possible D gene is TRBD2 (6 bases). CDR1 SSHAT and CDR2 FNYEAQ come from the germline V gene (reference sequence). The CDR3 sequence is 13 residues long.

This clone was picked up a small number of times. J is TRBJ2-1 and V is TRBV6-5; D perhaps matches TRBD1 (6 bases). CDR3 size: 14 residues. V was shortened by 5 bases and J by 6 bases, with 14 bases between the two germline ends. Germline V gives CDR1 MNHEY, CDR2 SVGAGI. The CDR3 is CASSDRDNANEQFF. CDR3 DNA sequence: TGTGCCAGCAGTGATCGGGACAACGCCAATGAGCAGTTCTTC.

This clone was recorded a few times. The chain links TRBV30 to TRBJ1-5; perhaps TRBD1 as D (6 bases). CDR1 and CDR2 from the germline V gene are GTSNPN and SVGIG (reference sequence). The germline V and J ends were trimmed by 3 bases and 2 bases, with 11 bases remaining between them. This CDR3 region has 14 residues. CDR3 coding DNA: TGTGCCTGGAGCCACAGGGAGGGCAATCAGCCCCAGCATTTT. This codes for CAWSHREGNQPQHF.

The chain is built from TRBV5-1 and TRBJ2-7, with TRBD2 matching 7 bases. The CDR3 spans 15 residues. In germline, CDR1 is SGHRS, CDR2 YFSETQ. The V and J ends lost 0 bases and 4 bases, in that order; junction bases with no gene match: 7. The CDR3 bases are TGCGCCAGCAGCTTGGTCGCGGGAGAAGTGTACGAGCAGTACTTC. Amino acid sequence: CASSLVAGEVYEQYF.

The chain employs TRBV4-3 and TRBJ2-7; TRBD2 aligns across 12 bases. The CDR3 is 17 residues long. Per the germline V gene, CDR1 is LGHNA and CDR2 is YSLEER. V lost 0 bases and J lost 4; bases outside the gene matches: 7. CDR3 coding DNA: TGCGCCAGCAGCCAAGAAACCCTACTAGCGGGAGGTTACGAGCAGTACTTC. As protein: CASSQETLLAGGYEQYF.

The CDR3 DNA reads TGTGCCAGCAGCTTGGGGGGGCTGAATGAGCAGTTCTTC. This codes for CASSLGGLNEQFF. V and J are TRBV5-6 and TRBJ2-1; D may be TRBD1 (6 bases). The germline CDR1 and CDR2 sequences are SGHDT and YYEEEE. Between the trimmed V and J ends, which lost 0 bases and 7 bases, there was a span of 8 bases. This CDR3 has 13 residues. Drawing the rest from reference TRBV5-6 and TRBJ2-1, the complete variable domain is DAGVTQSPTHLIKTRGQQVTLRCSPKSGHDTVSWYQQALGQGPQFIFQYYEEEERQRGNFPDRFSGHQFPNYSSELNVNALLLGDSALYLCASSLGGLNEQFFGPGTRLTVL.

The chain carries TRBV4-1 and TRBJ1-4; D is perhaps TRBD1 (5 bases). The germline V and J ends were trimmed by 1 base and 7 bases, with 13 bases remaining between them. This CDR3 has 15 amino acids. The V gene's germline CDR1 is MGHRA and CDR2 YSYEKL. The DNA of the CDR3 is TGCGCCAGCAGCCAAGGTGGAGGGGAGGGTGAAAAACTGTTTTTT. It encodes CASSQGGGEGEKLFF.

The V call is TRBV10-1, the J call TRBJ2-2; 7 bases agree with TRBD1. This CDR3 comprises 15 residues. V dropped 2 bases and J dropped 3; count of bases not matched to a gene: 3. CDR1 and CDR2 (germline): WNHNN, SYGVQD (reference sequence). DNA for the CDR3: TGCGCCAGCAGTGAGAGGCAGGGGGACACCGGGGAGCTGTTTTTT. Residues: CASSERQGDTGELFF.

V gene TRBV6-4 combines with J gene TRBJ2-3, with 8 bases fitting TRBD2. The CDR3 consists of 15 residues. The germline CDR1 and CDR2 sequences are MRHNA and SNTAGT. The V segment lost 8 bases and the J segment 3 bases; nucleotides outside the gene matches: 10. The CDR3 here is CASSPGGLQTDTQYF. DNA of the CDR3: TGTGCCAGCTCCCCGGGAGGGTTACAAACAGATACGCAGTATTTT.

This chain uses TRBV19 with TRBJ2-5, with D tentatively TRBD1 or TRBD2 (5 bases each). Germline CDR1 LNHDA, CDR2 SQIVND (reference sequence). Trimming shortened V by 5 bases and J by 1 base, and 11 bases separated the two germline ends. The CDR3 consists of 14 residues. As DNA, the CDR3 is TGTGCCAGTAGTTTCCCAGGGACCCAAGAGACCCAGTACTTC. It codes for CASSFPGTQETQYF.

The genes are TRBV6-5 and TRBJ1-4; 7 bases align to TRBD1. V dropped 4 bases and J dropped 6; count of bases not matched to a gene: 8. The CDR3 is made up of 15 amino acids. From germline, CDR1 is MNHEY and CDR2 SVGAGI. The CDR3 spells CASSSPRGRDEKLFF. CDR3 bases: TGTGCCAGCAGTTCCCCCAGGGGGAGGGATGAAAAACTGTTTTTT.

This clone was counted a single time. The chain couples TRBV29-1 to TRBJ1-1; possibly TRBD1 for D (6 bases). Germline values: CDR1 SQVTM, CDR2 ANQGSEA. The germline V and J ends were trimmed by 8 bases and 2 bases, with 18 bases remaining between them. The CDR3 runs to 14 residues. The CDR3 loop is CSLVGGALNTEAFF. The CDR3 DNA follows: TGCAGCCTTGTGGGGGGCGCGTTAAACACTGAAGCTTTCTTT.

The chain links TRBV5-6 to TRBJ2-5; 9 nucleotides agree with TRBD1. Germline V gene data show CDR1 as SGHDT and CDR2 as YYEEEE. Trimming took 4 bases from V and 4 from J; bases not matched to a gene: 11. The CDR3 length is 16 residues. CDR3 DNA sequence: TGTGCCAGCAGCGCCGGGACAGGGAAGTTTGGAGAGACCCAGTACTTC. This encodes CASSAGTGKFGETQYF.

The chain has TRBV2 and TRBJ1-1, with D uncertain. Germline V gene sequence: CDR1 SNHLY, CDR2 FYNNEI. V gave up 7 bases and J gave up 7 bases, with 28 bases separating them. This CDR3 has 17 residues. The CDR3 DNA reads as TGTGCCAGCACCCCTACTGAATTTGTAGCTCGGAGCGGTGAAGCTTTCTTT. Its protein is CASTPTEFVARSGEAFF.

This chain uses TRBV25-1 with TRBJ2-7, with D unclear. The germline gives CDR1 MGHDK, CDR2 SYGVNS. This CDR3 region has 13 residues. Deletions cut 1 base from V and 2 bases from J, with 6 bases between. In nucleotides, the CDR3 is TGTGCCAGCAGTGAATCCCCCCCCTACGAGCAGTACTTC. This gives the protein CASSESPPYEQYF.

The genes are TRBV10-3 and TRBJ1-1; D is ambiguous. Germline CDR1 ENHRY, CDR2 SYGVKD. The CDR3 contains 12 residues. Trimming removed 10 bases from V and 4 bases from J, with 13 bases in between. CDR3 nucleotides: TGTGCCACCATCCACGAGGGCACTGAAGCTTTCTTT. Amino acids: CATIHEGTEAFF.